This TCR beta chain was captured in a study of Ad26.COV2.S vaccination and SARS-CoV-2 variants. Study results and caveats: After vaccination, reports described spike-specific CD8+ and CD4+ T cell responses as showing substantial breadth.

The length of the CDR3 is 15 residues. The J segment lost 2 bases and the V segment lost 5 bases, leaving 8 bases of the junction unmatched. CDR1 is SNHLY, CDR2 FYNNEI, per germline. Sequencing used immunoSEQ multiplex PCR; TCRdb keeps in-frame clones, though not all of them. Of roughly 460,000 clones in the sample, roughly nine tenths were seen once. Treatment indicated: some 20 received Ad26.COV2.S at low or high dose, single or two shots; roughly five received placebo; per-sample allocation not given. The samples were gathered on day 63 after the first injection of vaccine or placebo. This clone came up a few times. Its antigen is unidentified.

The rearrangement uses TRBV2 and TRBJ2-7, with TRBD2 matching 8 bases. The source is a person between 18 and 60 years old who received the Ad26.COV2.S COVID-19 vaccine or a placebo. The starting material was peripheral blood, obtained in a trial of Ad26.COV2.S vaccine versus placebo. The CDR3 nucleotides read TGTGCCAGCAGTTCGAGCGGGGGCCGAACCTACGAGCAGTACTTC. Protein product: CASSSSGGRTYEQYF. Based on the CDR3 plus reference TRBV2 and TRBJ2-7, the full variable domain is EPEVTQTPSHQVTQMGQEVILRCVPISNHLYFYWYRQILGQKVEFLVSFYNNEISEKSEIFDDQFSVERPDGSNFTLKIRSTKLEDSAMYFCASSSSGGRTYEQYFGPGTRLTVT.